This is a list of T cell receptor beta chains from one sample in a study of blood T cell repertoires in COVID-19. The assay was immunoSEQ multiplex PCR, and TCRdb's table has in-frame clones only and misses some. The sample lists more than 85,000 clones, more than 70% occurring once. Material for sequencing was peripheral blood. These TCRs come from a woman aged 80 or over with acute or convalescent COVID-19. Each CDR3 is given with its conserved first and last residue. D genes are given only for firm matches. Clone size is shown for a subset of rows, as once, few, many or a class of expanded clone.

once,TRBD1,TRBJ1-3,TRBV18,TGTGCCAGCTCAAAAGAACTTTTGACAGGGCTATCTGGAAACACCATATATTTT,CASSKELLTGLSGNTIYF
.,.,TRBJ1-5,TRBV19,TGTGCCAGTAGCCGACGGGGTTACGATCAGCCCCAGCATTTT,CASSRRGYDQPQHF
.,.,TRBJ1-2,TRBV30,TGTGCCTGGAGTCTGTCTAGTGGCTACACCTTC,CAWSLSSGYTF
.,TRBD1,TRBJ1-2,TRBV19,TGTGCCAGTAGTAGCTCGTGGGACAGTCGAGATATTGGCTACACCTTC,CASSSSWDSRDIGYTF
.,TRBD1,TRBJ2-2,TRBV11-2,TGTGCCAGCAGCTTAACACAGGGGGCGAACACCGGGGAGCTGTTTTTT,CASSLTQGANTGELFF
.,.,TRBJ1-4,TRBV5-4,TGTGCCAGCAGCTTTTCCAACAGGGTTGAAAAACTGTTTTTT,CASSFSNRVEKLFF
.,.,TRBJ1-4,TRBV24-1,TGTGCCACCAGTGATGCAGATGAAAAACTGTTTTTT,CATSDADEKLFF
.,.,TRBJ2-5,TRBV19,TGTGCCAGTAGTATAAGAGGGCTCCAAGAGACCCAGTACTTC,CASSIRGLQETQYF
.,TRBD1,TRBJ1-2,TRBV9,TGTGCCAGCAGCGTAGCTAAGGACAGGAAATATGGCTACACCTTC,CASSVAKDRKYGYTF
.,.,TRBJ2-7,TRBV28,TGTGCCAGCATTTCCAACCCAGGTGCGGAGCAGTACTTC,CASISNPGAEQYF
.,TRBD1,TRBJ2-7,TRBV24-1,TGTGCCCCCCGAAATAAGAGGACAGGGGGACCCTACGAGCAGTACTTC,CAPRNKRTGGPYEQYF
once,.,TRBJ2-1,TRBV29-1,TGCAGCGTTGAAGGGACAGCCAGCGGTTACAATGAGCAGTTCTTC,CSVEGTASGYNEQFF
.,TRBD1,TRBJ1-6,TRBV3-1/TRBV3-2,TGTGCCAGCCGATCTCGGCGACAGGGTTTTTCACCCCTCCACTTT,CASRSRRQGFSPLHF
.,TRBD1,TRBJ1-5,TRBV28,TGTGCCAGCAGTTTTGGTACAGGGGCCGTTCAGCCCCAGCATTTT,CASSFGTGAVQPQHF
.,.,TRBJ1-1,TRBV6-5,TGTGCCAGCAGTTCCTCAGAGGAGCCAAATGAAGCTTTCTTT,CASSSSEEPNEAFF
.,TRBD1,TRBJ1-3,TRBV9,TGTGCCAGCAGCCCAGGGACAGGCTCTGGAAACACCATATATTTT,CASSPGTGSGNTIYF
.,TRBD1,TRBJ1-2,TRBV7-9,TGTGCCAGCAGCGGGCGGACAGGGGGCTACACCTTC,CASSGRTGGYTF
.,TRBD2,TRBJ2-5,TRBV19,TGTGCCAGTAGTATGCCGGGACTACCCCTTGTGTCCCAGTACTTC,CASSMPGLPLVSQYF
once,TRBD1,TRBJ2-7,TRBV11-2,TGTGCCAGCAGCCAATCCTCCGGGACAGTATACGAGCAGTACTTC,CASSQSSGTVYEQYF
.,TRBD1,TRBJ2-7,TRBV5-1,TGCGCCAGCAGCCTAAAACCGGACAGGGTGGAGCAGTACTTC,CASSLKPDRVEQYF
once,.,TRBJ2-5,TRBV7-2,TGTGCCAGCAGTTTTAACAAAGGAGGCGGCGAGACCCAGTACTTC,CASSFNKGGGETQYF
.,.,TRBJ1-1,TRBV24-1,TGTGCCACCAGTGATTTAGGAGGCCTTAGGGCTTTCTTT,CATSDLGGLRAFF
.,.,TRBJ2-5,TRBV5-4,TGTGCCAGCAGCTCCAGGGAGGGGGGTCAAGAGACCCAGTACTTC,CASSSREGGQETQYF
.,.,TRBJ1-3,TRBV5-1,TGCGCCAGCAGCTTGGAGGGGTCTCCTGGAAACACCATATATTTT,CASSLEGSPGNTIYF
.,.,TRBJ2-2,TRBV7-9,TGTGCCAGCAGCTTCAGCGGAACCGGGGAGCTGTTTTTT,CASSFSGTGELFF
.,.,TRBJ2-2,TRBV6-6,TGTGCCAGCAGTTACCAGGGCCCGCATACCGGGGAGCTGTTTTTT,CASSYQGPHTGELFF
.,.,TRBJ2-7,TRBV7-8,TGTGCCAGCAGCTTAGCGTTCCTCTACGAGCAGTACTTC,CASSLAFLYEQYF
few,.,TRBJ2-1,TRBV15,TGTGCCACCAGGAAACGCACAGGTGCCAGCTCCTACAATGAGCAGTTCTTC,CATRKRTGASSYNEQFF
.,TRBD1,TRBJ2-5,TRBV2,TGTGCCAGCAGTGAAGCGTGGACAGGGGATCAGGAGACCCAGTACTTC,CASSEAWTGDQETQYF
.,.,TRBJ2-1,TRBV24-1,TGTGCCACCAGTGATCTGAGCCATACCTCCTACAATGAGCAGTTCTTC,CATSDLSHTSYNEQFF
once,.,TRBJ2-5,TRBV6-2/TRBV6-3,TGTGCCAGCAGTCGAACTCAGCGGAGCCAAGAGACCCAGTACTTC,CASSRTQRSQETQYF
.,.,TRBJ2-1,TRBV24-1,TGTGCCACCAGTGGAGTGGGGCGTAATGAGCAGTTCTTC,CATSGVGRNEQFF
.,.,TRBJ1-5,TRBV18,TGTGCCAGCTCACCTTTAGGACAGCCGGGCAATCAGCCCCAGCATTTT,CASSPLGQPGNQPQHF
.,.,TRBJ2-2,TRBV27,TGTGCCAGCAGTAAGATACCTCACAGGGTCGACACCGGGGAGCTGTTTTTT,CASSKIPHRVDTGELFF
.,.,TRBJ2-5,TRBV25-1,TGTGCCAGCAGTGAATTCGCAGGGTCCCAAGAGACCCAGTACTTC,CASSEFAGSQETQYF
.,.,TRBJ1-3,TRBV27,TGTGCCAGCAGTCCCCTCGGCTCTGGAAACACCATATATTTT,CASSPLGSGNTIYF
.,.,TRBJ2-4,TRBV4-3,TGCGCCAGCAGCCGTGGGACTCAGGGGGTCCAAAACATTCAGTACTTC,CASSRGTQGVQNIQYF
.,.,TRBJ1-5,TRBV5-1,TGCGCCAGCGGTCAGGGGCCCAATCAGCCCCAGCATTTT,CASGQGPNQPQHF
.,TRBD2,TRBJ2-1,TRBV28,TGTGCCAGCGAGGTAGCGGGAGCGGGACGGAATGAGCAGTTCTTC,CASEVAGAGRNEQFF
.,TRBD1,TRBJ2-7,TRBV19,TGTGCCAGCGTAGGGACAGGGAAAGGGGACGAGCAGTACTTC,CASVGTGKGDEQYF
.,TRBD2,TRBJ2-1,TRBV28,TGTGCCAGCCAAGCGGGAGGGTTCGCCTACAATGAGCAGTTCTTC,CASQAGGFAYNEQFF
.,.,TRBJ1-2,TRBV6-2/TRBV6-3,TGTGCCAGCAGTTATTTTGGGACATATGGCTACACCTTC,CASSYFGTYGYTF
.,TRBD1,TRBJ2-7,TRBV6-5,TGTGCCAGTGGAAGACAGGGTTCCTACGAGCAGTACTTC,CASGRQGSYEQYF
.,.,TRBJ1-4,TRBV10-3,TGTGCCATCAGTGGAGGACAGAACAATGAAAAACTGTTTTTT,CAISGGQNNEKLFF
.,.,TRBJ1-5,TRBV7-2,TGTGCCAGCAGCTCACGACAGAGCAATCAGCCCCAGCATTTT,CASSSRQSNQPQHF
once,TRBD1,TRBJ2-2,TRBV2,TGTGCCAGCAGTACACAGGGGACAGGGAACACCGGGGAGCTGTTTTTT,CASSTQGTGNTGELFF
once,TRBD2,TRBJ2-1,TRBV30,TGTGCCTGGAGTGGGAGCGGGAGATCCTACAATGAGCAGTTCTTC,CAWSGSGRSYNEQFF
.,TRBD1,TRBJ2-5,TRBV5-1,TGCGCCAGCAGCACAATACCGGGACAGCCTGGGGAGACCCAGTACTTC,CASSTIPGQPGETQYF
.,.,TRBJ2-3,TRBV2,TGTGCCAGCAGAAGACAGGGCGGGGGCACAGATACGCAGTATTTT,CASRRQGGGTDTQYF
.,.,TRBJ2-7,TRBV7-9,TGTGCCAGCAGCTTATCAGCGGATTACGAGCAGTACTTC,CASSLSADYEQYF